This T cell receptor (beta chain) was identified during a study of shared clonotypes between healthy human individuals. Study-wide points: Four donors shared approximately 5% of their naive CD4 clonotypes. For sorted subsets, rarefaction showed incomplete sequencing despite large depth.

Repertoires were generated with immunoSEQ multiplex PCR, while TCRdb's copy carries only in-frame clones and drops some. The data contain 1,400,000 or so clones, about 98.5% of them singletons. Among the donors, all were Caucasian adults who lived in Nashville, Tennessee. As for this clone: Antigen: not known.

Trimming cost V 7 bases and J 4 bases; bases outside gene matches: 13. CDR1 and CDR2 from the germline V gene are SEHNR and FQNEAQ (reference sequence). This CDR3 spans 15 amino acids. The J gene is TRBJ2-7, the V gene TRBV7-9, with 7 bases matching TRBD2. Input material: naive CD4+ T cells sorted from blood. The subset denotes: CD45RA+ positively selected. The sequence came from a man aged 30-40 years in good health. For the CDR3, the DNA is TGTGCCAGCACCCCGGTGGGGGGGGACGGATACGAGCAGTACTTC. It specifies CASTPVGGDGYEQYF.